The T cell receptor beta chain described here comes from a study of T cells in localized non-small cell lung cancer. The germline V and J ends were trimmed by 6 bases and 5 bases, with 16 bases remaining between them. From germline, CDR1 is SGHTA and CDR2 FQGTGA. The CDR3 totals 14 residues. The data were produced by immunoSEQ multiplex PCR, yet TCRdb's version contains in-frame clones alone and is incomplete. Among about 82,000 clones listed, about 78% were seen once. This receptor was obtained from a man aged 35 to 69 with stage II squamous cell lung carcinoma. Material: PBMCs, obtained before any cancer treatment. The chain joins TRBV7-3 to TRBJ1-2; D ambiguous. The CDR3 spells CASRRRLEPYGYTF. The CDR3 nucleotides are TGTGCCAGCAGGCGTCGTCTTGAGCCGTATGGCTACACCTTC.